The clone carrying this TCR beta chain was counted once. The target antigen is unknown. V shed 5 bases, J shed 4 bases, and the junction held 9 bases outside the gene matches. Looked up from germline, CDR1 is SGHTA and CDR2 is FQGTGA. This CDR3 is built from 16 residues. It was with 60 Vbeta and 13 Jbeta primers that the PCR ran. The repertoire was sequenced with immunoSEQ multiplex PCR; TCRdb's copy has only in-frame clones and lacks some. The repertoire holds about 140,000 clones, with around 81% as singletons. This specimen comes from a study of cytomegalovirus exposure and HLA in healthy donors. Study results and limitations: On later analysis, the bulk of CMV-associated TCR beta chains appeared to be HLA-restricted.

The chain has TRBV7-3 and TRBJ1-4; 8 nucleotides match TRBD1. The clonotype comes from a man aged 45 to 65 in good health and CMV-seronegative. Source material: PBMCs. This CDR3 reads CASSHARGQVNEKLFF. The CDR3 DNA follows: TGTGCCAGCAGCCACGCCAGGGGGCAGGTTAATGAAAAACTGTTTTTT.